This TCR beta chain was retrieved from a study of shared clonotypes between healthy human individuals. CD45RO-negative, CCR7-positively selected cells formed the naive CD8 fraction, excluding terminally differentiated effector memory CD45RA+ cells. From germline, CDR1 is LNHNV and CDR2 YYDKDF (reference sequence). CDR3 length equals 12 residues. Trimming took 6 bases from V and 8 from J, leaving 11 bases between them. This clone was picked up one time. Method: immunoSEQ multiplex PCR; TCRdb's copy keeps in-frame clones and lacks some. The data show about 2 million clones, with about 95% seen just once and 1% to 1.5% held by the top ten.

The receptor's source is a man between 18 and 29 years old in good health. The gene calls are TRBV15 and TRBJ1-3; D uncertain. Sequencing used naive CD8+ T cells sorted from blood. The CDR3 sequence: CATRGTGDTIYF. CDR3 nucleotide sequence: TGTGCCACCAGGGGAACTGGGGACACCATATATTTT.